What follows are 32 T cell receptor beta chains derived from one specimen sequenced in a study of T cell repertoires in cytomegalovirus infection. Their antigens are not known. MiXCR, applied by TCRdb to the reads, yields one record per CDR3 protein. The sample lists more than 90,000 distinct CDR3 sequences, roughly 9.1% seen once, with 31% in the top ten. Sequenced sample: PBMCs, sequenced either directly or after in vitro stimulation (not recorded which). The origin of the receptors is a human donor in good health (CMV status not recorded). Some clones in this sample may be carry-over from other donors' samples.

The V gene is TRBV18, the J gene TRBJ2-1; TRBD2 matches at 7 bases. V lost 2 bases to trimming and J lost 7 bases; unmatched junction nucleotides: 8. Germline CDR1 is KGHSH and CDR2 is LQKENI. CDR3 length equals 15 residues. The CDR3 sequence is CASSPLGRGENEQFF. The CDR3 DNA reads TGTGCCAGCTCACCATTGGGCCGGGGGGAGAATGAGCAGTTCTTC.

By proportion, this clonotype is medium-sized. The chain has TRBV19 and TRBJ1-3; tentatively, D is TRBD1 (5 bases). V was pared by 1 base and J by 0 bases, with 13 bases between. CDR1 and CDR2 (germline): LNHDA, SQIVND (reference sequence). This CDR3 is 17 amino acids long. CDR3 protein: CASSIGARAYSGNTIYF. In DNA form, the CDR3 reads TGTGCCAGTAGTATAGGGGCCAGGGCCTACTCTGGAAACACCATATATTTT. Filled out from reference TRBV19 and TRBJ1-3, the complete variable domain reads DGGITQSPKYLFRKEGQNVTLSCEQNLNHDAMYWYRQDPGQGLRLIYYSQIVNDFQKGDIAEGYSVSREKKESFPLTVTSAQKNPTAFYLCASSIGARAYSGNTIYFGEGSWLTVV.

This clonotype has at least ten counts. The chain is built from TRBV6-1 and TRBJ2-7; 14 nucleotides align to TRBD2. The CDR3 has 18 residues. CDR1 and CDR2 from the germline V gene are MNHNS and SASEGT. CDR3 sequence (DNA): TGTGCCAGCAGTGAAGGAGCAGGGGGCGTCGGACTAGCGGGAGGTTGCGACGTC. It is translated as CASSEGAGGVGLAGGCDV.

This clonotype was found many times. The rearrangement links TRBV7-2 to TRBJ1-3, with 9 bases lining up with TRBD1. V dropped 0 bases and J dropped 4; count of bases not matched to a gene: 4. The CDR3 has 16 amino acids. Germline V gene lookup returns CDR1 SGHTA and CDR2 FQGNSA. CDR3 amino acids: CASSLAGTGSGNTIYF. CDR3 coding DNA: TGTGCCAGCAGCTTAGCCGGGACAGGGAGCGGAAACACCATATATTTT.

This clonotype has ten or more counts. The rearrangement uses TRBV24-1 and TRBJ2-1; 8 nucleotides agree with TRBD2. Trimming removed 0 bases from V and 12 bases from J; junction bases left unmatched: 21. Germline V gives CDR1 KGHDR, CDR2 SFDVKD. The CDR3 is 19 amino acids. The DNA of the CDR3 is TGTGCCACCAGTGATTTGCAAGCTTCAACCGGGACTAGTAAGGTTCGGCAGTTCTTC. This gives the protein CATSDLQASTGTSKVRQFF.

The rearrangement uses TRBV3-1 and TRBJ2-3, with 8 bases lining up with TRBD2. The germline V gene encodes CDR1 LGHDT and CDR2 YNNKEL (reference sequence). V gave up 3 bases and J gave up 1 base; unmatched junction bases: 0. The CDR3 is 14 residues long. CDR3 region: CASSHGGGTDTQYF. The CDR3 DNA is TGTGCCAGCAGCCACGGGGGGGGCACAGATACGCAGTATTTT.

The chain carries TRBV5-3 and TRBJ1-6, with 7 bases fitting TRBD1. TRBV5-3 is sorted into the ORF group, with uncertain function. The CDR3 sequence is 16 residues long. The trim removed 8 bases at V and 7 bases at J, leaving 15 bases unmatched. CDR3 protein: CASNEIGGAGNSPLHF. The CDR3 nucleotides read TGTGCCAGCAACGAGATAGGGGGCGCGGGGAATTCACCCCTCCACTTT.

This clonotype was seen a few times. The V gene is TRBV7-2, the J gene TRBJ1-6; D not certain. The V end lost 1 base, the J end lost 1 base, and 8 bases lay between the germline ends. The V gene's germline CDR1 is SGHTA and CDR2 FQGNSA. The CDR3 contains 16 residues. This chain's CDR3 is CASSLVGGSYNSPLHF. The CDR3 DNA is TGTGCCAGCAGCTTAGTTGGAGGGTCCTATAATTCACCCCTCCACTTT.

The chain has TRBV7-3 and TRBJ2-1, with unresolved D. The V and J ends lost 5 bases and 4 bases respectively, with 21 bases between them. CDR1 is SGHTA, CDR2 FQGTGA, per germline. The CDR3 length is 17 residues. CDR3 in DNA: TGTGCCAGCAGCCCCGGTACCGTAATTGGTCTATACAATGAGCAGTTCTTC. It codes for CASSPGTVIGLYNEQFF.

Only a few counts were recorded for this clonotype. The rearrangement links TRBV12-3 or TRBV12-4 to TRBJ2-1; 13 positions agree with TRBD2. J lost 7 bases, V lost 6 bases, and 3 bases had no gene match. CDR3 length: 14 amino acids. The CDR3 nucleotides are TGTGCCAGCAGCTCGACTAGCGGGAGGAATGAGCAGTTCTTC. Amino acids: CASSSTSGRNEQFF.

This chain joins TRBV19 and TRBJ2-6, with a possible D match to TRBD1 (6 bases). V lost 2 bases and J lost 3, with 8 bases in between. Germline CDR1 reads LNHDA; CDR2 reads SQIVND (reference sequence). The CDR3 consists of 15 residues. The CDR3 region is CASSIQGLGANVLTF. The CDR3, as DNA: TGTGCCAGTAGTATACAGGGGCTTGGGGCCAACGTCCTGACTTTC.

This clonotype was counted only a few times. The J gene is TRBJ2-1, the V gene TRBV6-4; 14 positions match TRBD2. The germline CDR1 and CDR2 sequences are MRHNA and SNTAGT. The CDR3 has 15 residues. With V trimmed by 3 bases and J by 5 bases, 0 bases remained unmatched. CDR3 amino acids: CASSEGLAGDNEQFF. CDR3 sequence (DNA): TGTGCCAGCAGTGAGGGACTAGCGGGAGACAATGAGCAGTTCTTC.

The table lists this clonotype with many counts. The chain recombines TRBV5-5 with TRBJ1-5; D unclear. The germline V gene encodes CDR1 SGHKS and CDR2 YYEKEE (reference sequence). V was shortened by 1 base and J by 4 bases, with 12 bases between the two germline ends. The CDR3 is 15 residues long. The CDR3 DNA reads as TGTGCCAGCAGCTTGAGGGCTCTCCAGAATCAGCCCCAGCATTTT. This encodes CASSLRALQNQPQHF.

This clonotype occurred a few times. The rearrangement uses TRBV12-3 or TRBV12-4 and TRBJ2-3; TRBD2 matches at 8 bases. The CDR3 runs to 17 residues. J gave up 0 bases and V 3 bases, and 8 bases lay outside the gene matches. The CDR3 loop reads CASSFSLAVSSTDTQYF. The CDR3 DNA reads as TGTGCCAGCAGTTTTTCACTAGCGGTCTCTAGCACAGATACGCAGTATTTT.

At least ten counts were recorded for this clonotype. Here the CDR3 DNA reads TGTGCCAGCAGCTCAGGAAACAATGAGCAGTTCTTC. Protein product: CASSSGNNEQFF. The V gene is TRBV7-9, the J gene TRBJ2-1; D is ambiguous. V was shortened by 4 bases and J by 5 bases, with 6 bases between the two germline ends. CDR3 size: 12 residues. Looked up from germline, CDR1 is SEHNR and CDR2 is FQNEAQ (reference sequence).

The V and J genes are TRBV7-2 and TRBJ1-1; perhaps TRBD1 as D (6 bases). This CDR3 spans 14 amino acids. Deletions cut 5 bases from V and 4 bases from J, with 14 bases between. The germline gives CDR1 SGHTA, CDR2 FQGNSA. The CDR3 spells CASSPQGRTTEAFF. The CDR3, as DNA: TGTGCCAGCAGCCCACAGGGACGGACCACTGAAGCTTTCTTT.

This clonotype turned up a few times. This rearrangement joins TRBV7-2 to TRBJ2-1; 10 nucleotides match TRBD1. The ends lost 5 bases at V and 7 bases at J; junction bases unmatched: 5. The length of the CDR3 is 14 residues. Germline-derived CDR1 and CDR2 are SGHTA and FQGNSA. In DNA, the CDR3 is TGTGCCAGCAGCCGGGACAGGGGCGATAATGAGCAGTTCTTC. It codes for CASSRDRGDNEQFF.

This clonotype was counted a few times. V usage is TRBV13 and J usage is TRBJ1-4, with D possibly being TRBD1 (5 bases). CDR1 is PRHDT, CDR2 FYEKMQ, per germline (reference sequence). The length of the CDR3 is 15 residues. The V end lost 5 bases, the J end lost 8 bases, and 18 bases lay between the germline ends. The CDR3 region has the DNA TGTGCCAGCAGCCACAAGCGGGGCACGGGGGAAAAACTGTTTTTT. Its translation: CASSHKRGTGEKLFF. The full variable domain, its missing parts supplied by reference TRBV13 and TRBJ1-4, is AAGVIQSPRHLIKEKRETATLKCYPIPRHDTVYWYQQGPGQDPQFLISFYEKMQSDKGSIPDRFSAQQFSDYHSELNMSSLELGDSALYFCASSHKRGTGEKLFFGSGTQLSVL.

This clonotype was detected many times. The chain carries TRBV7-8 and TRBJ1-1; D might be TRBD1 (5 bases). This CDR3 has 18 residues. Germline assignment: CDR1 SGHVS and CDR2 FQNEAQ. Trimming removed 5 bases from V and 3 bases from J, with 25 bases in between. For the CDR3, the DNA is TGTGCCAGCAGCCCTGGGGCGGCGACTCTAAGAGCGGACACTGAAGCTTTCTTT. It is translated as CASSPGAATLRADTEAFF.

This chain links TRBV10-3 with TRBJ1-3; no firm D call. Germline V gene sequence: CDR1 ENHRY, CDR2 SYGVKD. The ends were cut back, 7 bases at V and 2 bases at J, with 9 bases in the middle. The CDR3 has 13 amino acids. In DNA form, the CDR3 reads TGTGCCATCATTGGAACAGCTGGAAACACCATATATTTT. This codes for CAIIGTAGNTIYF.

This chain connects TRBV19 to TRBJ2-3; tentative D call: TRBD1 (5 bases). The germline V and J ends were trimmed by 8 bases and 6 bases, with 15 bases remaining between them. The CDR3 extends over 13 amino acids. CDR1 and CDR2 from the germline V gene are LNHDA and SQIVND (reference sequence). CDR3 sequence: CASSLRQFDTQYF. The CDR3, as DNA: TGTGCCAGTTCCCTACGACAGTTCGATACGCAGTATTTT.

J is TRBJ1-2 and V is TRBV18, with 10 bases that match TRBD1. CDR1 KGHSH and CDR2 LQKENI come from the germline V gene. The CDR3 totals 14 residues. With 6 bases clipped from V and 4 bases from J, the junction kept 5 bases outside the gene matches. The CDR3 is CASSPTGGGYGYTF. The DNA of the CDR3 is TGTGCCAGCTCCCCGACAGGGGGCGGCTATGGCTACACCTTC.

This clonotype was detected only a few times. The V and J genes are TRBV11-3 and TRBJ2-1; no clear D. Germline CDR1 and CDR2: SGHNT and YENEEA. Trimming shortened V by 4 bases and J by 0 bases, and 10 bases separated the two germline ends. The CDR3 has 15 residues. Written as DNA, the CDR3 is TGTGCCAGCAGCTACCCGGGTGGCTCCTACAATGAGCAGTTCTTC. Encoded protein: CASSYPGGSYNEQFF.

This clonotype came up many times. CDR3 sequence (DNA): TGTGCCAGCAGCCAGAGGACAGGGAATGAAGAGACCCAGTACTTC. Its translation is CASSQRTGNEETQYF. The chain recombines TRBV7-8 with TRBJ2-5; 8 bases agree with TRBD1. Germline CDR1 SGHVS, CDR2 FQNEAQ. Trimming removed 5 bases from V and 3 bases from J; junction bases left unmatched: 8. CDR3 size: 15 residues.

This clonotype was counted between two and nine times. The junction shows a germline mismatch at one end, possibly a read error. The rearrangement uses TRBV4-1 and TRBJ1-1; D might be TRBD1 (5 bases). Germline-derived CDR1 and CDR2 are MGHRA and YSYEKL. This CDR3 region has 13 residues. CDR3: CASSPPTAWGAFF. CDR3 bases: TGTGCCAGCAGCCCTCCGACAGCCTGGGGAGCTTTCTTT.

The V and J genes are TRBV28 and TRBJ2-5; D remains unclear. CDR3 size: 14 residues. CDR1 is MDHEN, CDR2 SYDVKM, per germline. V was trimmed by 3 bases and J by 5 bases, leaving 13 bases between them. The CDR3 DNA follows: TGTGCCAGCAGTTTGAGGCAGCCATGGGAGACCCAGTACTTC. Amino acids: CASSLRQPWETQYF.

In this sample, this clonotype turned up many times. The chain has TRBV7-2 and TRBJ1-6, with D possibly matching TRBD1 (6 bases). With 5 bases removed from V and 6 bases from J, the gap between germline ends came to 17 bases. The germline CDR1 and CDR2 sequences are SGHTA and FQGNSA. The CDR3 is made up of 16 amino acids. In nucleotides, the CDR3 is TGTGCCAGCAGCACAGGACCTACAGGGTTTAATTCACCCCTCCACTTT. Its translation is CASSTGPTGFNSPLHF.

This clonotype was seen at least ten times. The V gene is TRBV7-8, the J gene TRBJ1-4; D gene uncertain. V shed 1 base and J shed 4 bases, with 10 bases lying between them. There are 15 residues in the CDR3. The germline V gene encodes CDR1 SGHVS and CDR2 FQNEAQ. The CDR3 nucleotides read TGTGCCAGCAGCTTAGTGGCAGGCCTTAATGAAAAACTGTTTTTT. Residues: CASSLVAGLNEKLFF.

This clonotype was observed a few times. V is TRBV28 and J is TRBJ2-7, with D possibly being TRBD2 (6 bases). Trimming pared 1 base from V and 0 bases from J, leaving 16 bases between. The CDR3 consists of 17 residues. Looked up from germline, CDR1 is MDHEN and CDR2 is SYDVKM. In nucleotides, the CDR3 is TGTGCCAGCAGTTTATTTCGGTGGGGGGAAAGCTCCTACGAGCAGTACTTC. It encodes CASSLFRWGESSYEQYF.

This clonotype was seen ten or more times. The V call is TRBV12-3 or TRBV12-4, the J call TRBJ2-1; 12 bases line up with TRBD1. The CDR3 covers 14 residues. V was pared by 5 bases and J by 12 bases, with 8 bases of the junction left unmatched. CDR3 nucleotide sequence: TGTGCCAGCAGTCCGGGACAGGGGGCGAAGGGGCAGTTCTTC. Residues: CASSPGQGAKGQFF.

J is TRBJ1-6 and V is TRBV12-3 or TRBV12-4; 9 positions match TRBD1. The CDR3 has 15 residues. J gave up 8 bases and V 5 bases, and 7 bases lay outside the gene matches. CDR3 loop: CASSAGQGRDSPLHF. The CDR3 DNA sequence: TGTGCCAGCAGTGCCGGACAGGGGAGGGATTCACCCCTCCACTTT.

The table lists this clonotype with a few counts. In nucleotides, the CDR3 is TGTGCCAGCAGGGCTACAGCCAAAACAGGCTACACCTTC. As protein: CASRATAKTGYTF. This chain links TRBV6-5 with TRBJ1-2; D not certain. The V end was cut by 6 bases, the J end by 8 bases, with 16 bases between. This CDR3 has 13 amino acids. Germline lookup yields CDR1 MNHEY and CDR2 SVGAGI.